One and the same sample provided the 2 T cell receptor beta chains below, sequenced in a study of regulatory T cells in long-lasting Graves disease. As to time point: newly diagnosed GD, antithyroid drugs for less than 3 months. Extracted RNA from PBMCs served as the source of the TCR library. Relying on iRepertoire HTBI primers and Arm-PCR of CDR3 regions, the team built TCR beta libraries. TCRdb reanalysed the multiplex PCR reads using MiXCR and keeps one entry per CDR3 protein. The sample carries around 400,000 distinct CDR3 sequences, around 15% recorded once. Here the sequenced sample was peripheral blood mononuclear cells (PBMCs), taken at new diagnosis, from a patient treated with antithyroid drugs. All receptors come from a female donor with Graves disease.

This clonotype was seen many times. The chain carries TRBV12-3 or TRBV12-4 and TRBJ2-5; D remains ambiguous. CDR3 length: 11 amino acids. V was pared by 6 bases and J by 4 bases, with 6 bases between. The CDR3 nucleotides read TGTGCCAGCAGCAACGTAGAGACCCAGTACTTC. It is translated as CASSNVETQYF.

The sample holds a few counts of this clonotype. The genes are TRBV4-1 and TRBJ1-2; a possible D gene is TRBD1 (5 bases). V lost 5 bases, J lost 8 bases, and 18 bases lay in between. The CDR3 consists of 14 residues. Germline lookup yields CDR1 MGHRA and CDR2 YSYEKL. In DNA form, the CDR3 reads TGCGCCAGCAGCGCGCGTAACTCCGGGGACGGCTACACCTTC. Translating it yields CASSARNSGDGYTF.